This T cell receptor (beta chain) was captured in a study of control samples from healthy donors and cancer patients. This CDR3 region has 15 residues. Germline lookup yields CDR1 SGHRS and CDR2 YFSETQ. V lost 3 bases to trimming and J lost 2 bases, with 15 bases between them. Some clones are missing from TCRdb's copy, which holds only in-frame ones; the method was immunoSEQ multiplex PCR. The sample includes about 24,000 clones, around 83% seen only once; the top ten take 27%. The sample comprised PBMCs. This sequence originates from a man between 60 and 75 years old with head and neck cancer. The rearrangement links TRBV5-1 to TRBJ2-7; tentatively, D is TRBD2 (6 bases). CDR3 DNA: TGCGCCAGCAGCTCTGGGGGAGGATCCACCTACGAGCAGTACTTC. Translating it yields CASSSGGGSTYEQYF.